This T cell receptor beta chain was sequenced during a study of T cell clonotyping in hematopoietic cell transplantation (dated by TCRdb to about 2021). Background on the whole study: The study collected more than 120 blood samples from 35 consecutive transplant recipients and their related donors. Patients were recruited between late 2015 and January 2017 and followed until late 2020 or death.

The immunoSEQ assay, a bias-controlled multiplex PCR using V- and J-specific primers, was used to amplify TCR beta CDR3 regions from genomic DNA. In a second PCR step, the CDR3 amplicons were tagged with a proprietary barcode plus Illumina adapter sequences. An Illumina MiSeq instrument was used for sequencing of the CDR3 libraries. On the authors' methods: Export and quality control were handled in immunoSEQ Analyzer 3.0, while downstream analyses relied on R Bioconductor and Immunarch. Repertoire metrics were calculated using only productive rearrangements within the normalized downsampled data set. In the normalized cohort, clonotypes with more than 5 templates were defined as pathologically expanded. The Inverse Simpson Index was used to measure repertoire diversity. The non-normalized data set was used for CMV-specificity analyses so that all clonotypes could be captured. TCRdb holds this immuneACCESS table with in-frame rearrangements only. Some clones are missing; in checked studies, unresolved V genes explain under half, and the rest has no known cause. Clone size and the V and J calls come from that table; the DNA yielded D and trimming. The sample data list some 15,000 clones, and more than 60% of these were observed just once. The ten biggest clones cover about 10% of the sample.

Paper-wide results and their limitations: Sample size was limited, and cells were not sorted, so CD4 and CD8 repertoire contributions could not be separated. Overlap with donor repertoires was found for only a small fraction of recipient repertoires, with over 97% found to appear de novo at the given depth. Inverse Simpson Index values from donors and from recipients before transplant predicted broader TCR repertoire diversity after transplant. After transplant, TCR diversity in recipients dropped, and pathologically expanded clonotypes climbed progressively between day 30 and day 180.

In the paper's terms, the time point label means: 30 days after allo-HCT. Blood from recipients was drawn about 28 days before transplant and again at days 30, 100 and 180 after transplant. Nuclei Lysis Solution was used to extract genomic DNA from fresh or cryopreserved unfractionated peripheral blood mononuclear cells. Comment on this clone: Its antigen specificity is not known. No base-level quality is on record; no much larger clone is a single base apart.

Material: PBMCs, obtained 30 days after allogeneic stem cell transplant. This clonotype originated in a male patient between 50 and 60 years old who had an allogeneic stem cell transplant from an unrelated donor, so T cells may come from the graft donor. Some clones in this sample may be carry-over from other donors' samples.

The CDR3 corresponds to CAVDPTGLSYEQYF. The DNA sequence follows: TGTGCCGTTGACCCGACAGGCCTTTCTTACGAGCAGTACTTC. This chain is built from TRBV10-3 and TRBJ2-7; a tentative D match to TRBD1 spans 6 bases. The CDR3 numbers 14 residues from cysteine through phenylalanine. The CDR3 DNA has 42 bases and is translated from base 1. At the junction V is shortened by 11 bases and J by 4 bases, with 21 bases in between. CDR1 ENHRY and CDR2 SYGVKD are derived from the germline V gene.